The clone carrying this TCR beta chain was seen a handful of times. The sample originates from a study of blood T cell repertoires in COVID-19. TCRdb keeps only in-frame clones here, not all; method: immunoSEQ multiplex PCR. The sample has roughly 18,000 clones; about four fifths are singletons. V was trimmed by 5 bases and J by 1 base, leaving 11 bases between them. This CDR3 is 14 amino acids long. Looked up from germline, CDR1 is SNHLY and CDR2 is FYNNEI. Sequencing used peripheral blood. This chain joins TRBV2 and TRBJ2-5, with D tentatively TRBD1 (6 bases). The origin of this receptor is a human donor in a cohort sampled during active COVID-19. CDR3 bases: TGTGCCAGCAGTTCAGACAGGTTCCAAGAGACCCAGTACTTC. Translating it yields CASSSDRFQETQYF.